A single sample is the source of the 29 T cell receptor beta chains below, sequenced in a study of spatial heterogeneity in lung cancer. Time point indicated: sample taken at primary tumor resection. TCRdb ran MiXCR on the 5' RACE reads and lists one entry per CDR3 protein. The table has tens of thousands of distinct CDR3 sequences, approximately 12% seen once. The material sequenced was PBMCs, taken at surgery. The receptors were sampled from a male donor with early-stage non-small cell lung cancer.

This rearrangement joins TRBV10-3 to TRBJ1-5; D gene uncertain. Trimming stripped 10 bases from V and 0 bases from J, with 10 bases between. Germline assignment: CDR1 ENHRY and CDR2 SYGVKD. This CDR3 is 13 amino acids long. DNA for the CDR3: TGTGCCACGAGCAATGGTAGCAATCAGCCCCAGCATTTT. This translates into CATSNGSNQPQHF.

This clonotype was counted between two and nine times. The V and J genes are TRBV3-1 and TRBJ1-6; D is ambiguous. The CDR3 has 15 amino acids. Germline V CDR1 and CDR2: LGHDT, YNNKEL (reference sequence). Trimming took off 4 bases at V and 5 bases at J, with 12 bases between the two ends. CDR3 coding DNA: TGTGCCAGCAGCCCTTGGACTGAAGATAATTCACCCCTCCACTTT. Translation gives CASSPWTEDNSPLHF.

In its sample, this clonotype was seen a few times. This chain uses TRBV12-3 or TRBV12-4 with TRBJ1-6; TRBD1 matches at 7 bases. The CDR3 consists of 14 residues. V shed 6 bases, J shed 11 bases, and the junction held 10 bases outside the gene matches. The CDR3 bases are TGTGCCAGCAGCAGACAGGGACTTTTGACACCCCTCCACTTT. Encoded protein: CASSRQGLLTPLHF.

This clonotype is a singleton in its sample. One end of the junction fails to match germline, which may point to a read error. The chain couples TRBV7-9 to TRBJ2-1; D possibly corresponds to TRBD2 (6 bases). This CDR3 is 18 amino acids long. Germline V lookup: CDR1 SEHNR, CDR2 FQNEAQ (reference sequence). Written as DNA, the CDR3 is TGTGTCAGCAGACTCAGACTAGGACAAAAAAAAGGATACAATGAGCAGTTCTTC. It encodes CVSRLRLGQKKGYNEQFF.

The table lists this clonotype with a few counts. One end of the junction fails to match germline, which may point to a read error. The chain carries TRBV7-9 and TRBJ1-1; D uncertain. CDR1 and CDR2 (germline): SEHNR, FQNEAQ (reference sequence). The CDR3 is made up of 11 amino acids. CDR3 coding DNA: TGTGCCAGCAGCTCGGGTACGCCGTTTGACTTT. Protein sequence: CASSSGTPFDF.

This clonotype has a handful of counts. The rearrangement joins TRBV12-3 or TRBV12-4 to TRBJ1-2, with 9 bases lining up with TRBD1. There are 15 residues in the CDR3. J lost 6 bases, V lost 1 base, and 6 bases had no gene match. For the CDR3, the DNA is TGTGCCAGCAGTTTAGTGGGACAGGGTTGGGATGGCTACACCTTC. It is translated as CASSLVGQGWDGYTF.

The CDR3 loop is CASSATSTDTQYF. As DNA, the CDR3 is TGTGCCAGCAGTGCAACTAGCACAGATACGCAGTATTTT. The chain employs TRBV2 and TRBJ2-3; D remains ambiguous. Germline CDR1 reads SNHLY; CDR2 reads FYNNEI. V shed 4 bases and J shed 0 bases, with 5 bases lying between them. CDR3 length equals 13 residues.

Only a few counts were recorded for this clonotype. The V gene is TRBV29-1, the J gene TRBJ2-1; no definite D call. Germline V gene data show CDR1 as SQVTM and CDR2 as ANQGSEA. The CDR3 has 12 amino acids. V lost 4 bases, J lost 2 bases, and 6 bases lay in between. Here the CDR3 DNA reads TGCAGCGTTGTTTTACCCTACAATGAGCAGTTCTTC. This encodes CSVVLPYNEQFF.

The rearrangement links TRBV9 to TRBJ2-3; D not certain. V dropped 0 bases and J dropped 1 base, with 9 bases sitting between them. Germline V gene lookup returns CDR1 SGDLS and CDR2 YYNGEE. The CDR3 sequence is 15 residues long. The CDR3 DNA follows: TGTGCCAGCAGCGTAGAGTTCTCTGGCACAGATACGCAGTATTTT. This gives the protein CASSVEFSGTDTQYF.

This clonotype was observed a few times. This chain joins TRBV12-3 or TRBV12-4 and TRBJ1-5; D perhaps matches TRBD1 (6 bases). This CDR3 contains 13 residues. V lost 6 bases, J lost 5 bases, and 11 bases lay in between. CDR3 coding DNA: TGTGCCAGCAGGCACAGGGAGCATCAGCCCCAGCATTTT. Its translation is CASRHREHQPQHF.

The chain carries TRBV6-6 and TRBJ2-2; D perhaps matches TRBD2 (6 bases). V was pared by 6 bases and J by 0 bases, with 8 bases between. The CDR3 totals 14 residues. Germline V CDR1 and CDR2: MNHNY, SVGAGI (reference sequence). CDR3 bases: TGTGCCAGCAGCGTAGCGGCGAACACCGGGGAGCTGTTTTTT. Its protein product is CASSVAANTGELFF.

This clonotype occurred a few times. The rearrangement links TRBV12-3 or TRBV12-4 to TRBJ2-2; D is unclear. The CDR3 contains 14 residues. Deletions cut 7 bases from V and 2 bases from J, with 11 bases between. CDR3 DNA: TGTGCCAGCACAACGGCTAGAAACACCGGGGAGCTGTTTTTT. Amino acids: CASTTARNTGELFF.

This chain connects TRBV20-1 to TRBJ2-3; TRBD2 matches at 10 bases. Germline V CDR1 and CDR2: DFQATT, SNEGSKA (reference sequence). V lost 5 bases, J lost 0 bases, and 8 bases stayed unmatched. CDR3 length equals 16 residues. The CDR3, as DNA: TGCAGTGCTCGGCCTAGCGGGAGCCTGAGCACAGATACGCAGTATTTT. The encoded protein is CSARPSGSLSTDTQYF.

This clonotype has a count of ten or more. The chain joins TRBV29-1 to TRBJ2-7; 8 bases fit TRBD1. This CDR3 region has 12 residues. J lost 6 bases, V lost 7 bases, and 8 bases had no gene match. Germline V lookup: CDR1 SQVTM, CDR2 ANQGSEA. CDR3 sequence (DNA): TGCAGCGCTAGACAGGGGATGGGCGAGCAGTACTTC. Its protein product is CSARQGMGEQYF.

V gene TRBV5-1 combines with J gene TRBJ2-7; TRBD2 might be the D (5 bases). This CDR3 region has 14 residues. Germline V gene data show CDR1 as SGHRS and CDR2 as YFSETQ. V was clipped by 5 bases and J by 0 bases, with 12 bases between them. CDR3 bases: TGCGCCAGCAGTCGAGCGGTACCCTCCTACGAGCAGTACTTC. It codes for CASSRAVPSYEQYF.

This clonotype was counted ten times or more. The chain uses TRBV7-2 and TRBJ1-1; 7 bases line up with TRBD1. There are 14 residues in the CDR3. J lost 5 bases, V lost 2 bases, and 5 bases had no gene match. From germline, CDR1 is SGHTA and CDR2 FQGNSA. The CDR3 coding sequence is TGTGCCAGCAGCTTAAGTCAGGGGGGTACTGAAGCTTTCTTT. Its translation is CASSLSQGGTEAFF. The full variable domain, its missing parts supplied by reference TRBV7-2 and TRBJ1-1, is GAGVSQSPSNKVTEKGKDVELRCDPISGHTALYWYRQSLGQGLEFLIYFQGNSAPDKSGLPSDRFSAERTGGSVSTLTIQRTQQEDSAVYLCASSLSQGGTEAFFGQGTRLTVV.

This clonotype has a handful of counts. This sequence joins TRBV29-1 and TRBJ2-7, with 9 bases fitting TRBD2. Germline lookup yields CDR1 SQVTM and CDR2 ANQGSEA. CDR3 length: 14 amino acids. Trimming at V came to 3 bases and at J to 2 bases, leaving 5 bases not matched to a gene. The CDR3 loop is CSVEFGGGAYEQYF. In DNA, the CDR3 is TGCAGCGTTGAGTTTGGCGGGGGGGCCTACGAGCAGTACTTC.

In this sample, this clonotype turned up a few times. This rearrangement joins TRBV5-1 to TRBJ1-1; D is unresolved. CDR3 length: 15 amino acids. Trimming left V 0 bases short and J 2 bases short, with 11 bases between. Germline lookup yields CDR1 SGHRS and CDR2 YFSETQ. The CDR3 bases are TGCGCCAGCAGCTTGGCCGACCTCCGCAACACTGAAGCTTTCTTT. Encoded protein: CASSLADLRNTEAFF.

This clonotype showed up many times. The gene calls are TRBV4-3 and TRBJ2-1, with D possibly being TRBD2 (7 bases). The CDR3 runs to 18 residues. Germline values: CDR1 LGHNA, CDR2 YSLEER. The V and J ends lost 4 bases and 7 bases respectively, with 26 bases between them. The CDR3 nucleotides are TGCGCCAGCAGCCTTTCCGGAGCAAGGGGGAGGGCCGTGAATGAGCAGTTCTTC. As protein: CASSLSGARGRAVNEQFF.

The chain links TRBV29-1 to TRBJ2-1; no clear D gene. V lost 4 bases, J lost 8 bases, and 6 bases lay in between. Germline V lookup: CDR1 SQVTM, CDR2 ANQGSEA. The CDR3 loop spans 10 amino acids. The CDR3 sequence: CSVAVDEQFF. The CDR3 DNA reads TGCAGCGTTGCGGTGGATGAGCAGTTCTTC.

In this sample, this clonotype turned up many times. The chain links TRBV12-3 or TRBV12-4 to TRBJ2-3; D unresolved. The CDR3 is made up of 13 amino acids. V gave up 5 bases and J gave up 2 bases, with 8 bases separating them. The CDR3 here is CASSPPPTDTQYF. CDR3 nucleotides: TGTGCCAGCAGTCCCCCCCCCACAGATACGCAGTATTTT.

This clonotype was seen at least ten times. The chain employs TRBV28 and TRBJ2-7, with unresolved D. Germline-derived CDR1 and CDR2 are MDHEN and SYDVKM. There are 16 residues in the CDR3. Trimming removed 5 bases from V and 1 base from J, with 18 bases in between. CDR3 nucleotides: TGTGCCAGCAGTGCCCACCCCCGACACCCATCCTACGAGCAGTACTTC. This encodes CASSAHPRHPSYEQYF.

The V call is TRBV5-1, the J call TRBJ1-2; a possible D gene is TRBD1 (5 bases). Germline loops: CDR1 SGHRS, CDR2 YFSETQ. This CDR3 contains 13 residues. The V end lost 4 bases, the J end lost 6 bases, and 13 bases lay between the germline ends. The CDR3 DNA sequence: TGCGCCAGCAGCGGAACAGGCGCCAATGGCTACACCTTC. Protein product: CASSGTGANGYTF.

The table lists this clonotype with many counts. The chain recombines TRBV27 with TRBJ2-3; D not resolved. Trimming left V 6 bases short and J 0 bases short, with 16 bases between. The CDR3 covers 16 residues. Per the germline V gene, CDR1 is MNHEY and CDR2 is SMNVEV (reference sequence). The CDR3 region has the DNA TGTGCCAGCAGCGGTAGAGGACGGAAGAGCACAGATACGCAGTATTTT. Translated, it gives CASSGRGRKSTDTQYF.

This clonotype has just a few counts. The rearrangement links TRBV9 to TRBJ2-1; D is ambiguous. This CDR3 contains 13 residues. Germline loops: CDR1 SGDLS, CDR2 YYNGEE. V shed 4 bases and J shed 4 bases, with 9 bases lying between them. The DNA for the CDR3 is TGTGCCAGCAGCCAAGCGAGTTACAATGAGCAGTTCTTC. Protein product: CASSQASYNEQFF.

This chain's CDR3 is CASSLARTSRTQYF. Here the CDR3 DNA reads TGTGCCAGCAGCTTAGCGAGAACTAGCAGGACCCAGTACTTC. This chain links TRBV7-2 with TRBJ2-5; a weak D match, TRBD2 (6 bases). The V and J ends lost 0 bases and 7 bases respectively, with 12 bases between them. Germline V CDR1 and CDR2: SGHTA, FQGNSA. The CDR3 sequence is 14 residues long. Complete variable domain (other parts from reference TRBV7-2 and TRBJ2-5): GAGVSQSPSNKVTEKGKDVELRCDPISGHTALYWYRQSLGQGLEFLIYFQGNSAPDKSGLPSDRFSAERTGGSVSTLTIQRTQQEDSAVYLCASSLARTSRTQYFGPGTRLLVL.

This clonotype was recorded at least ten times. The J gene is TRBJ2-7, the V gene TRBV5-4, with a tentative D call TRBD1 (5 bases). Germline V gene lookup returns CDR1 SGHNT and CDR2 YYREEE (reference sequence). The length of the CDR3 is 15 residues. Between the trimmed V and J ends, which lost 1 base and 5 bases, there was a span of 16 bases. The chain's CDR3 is CASSLHPREDNEQYF. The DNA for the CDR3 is TGTGCCAGCAGCTTGCACCCTAGAGAGGACAACGAGCAGTACTTC.

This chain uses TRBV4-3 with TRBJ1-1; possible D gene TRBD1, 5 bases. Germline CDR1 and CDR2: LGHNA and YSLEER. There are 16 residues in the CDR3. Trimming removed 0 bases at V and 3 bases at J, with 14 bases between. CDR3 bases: TGCGCCAGCAGCCAAGATCCTAGGGGCAGCGACACTGAAGCTTTCTTT. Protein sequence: CASSQDPRGSDTEAFF.

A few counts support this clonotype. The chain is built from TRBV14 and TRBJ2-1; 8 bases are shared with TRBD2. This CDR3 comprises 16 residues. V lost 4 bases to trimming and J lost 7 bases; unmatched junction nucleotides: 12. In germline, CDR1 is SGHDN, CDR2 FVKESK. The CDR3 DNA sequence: TGTGCCAGCAGCCCAGGGCTCAGCGGGAGCCTGAATGAGCAGTTCTTC. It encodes CASSPGLSGSLNEQFF. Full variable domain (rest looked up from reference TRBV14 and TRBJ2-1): EAGVTQFPSHSVIEKGQTVTLRCDPISGHDNLYWYRRVMGKEIKFLLHFVKESKQDESGMPNNRFLAERTGGTYSTLKVQPAELEDSGVYFCASSPGLSGSLNEQFFGPGTRLTVL.